A single sample is the source of the 15 T cell receptor beta chains below, sequenced in a study of CD8+CD57+ T cells in acquired aplastic anemia. The TCR beta profiling, which covered VDJ combination and CDR3 sequence, was carried out using genomic DNA as the template. TCRdb passed the reads through MiXCR, listing each CDR3 protein once. The table includes 40,000 or so distinct CDR3 sequences, around three quarters detected once. Sequencing was performed on sorted CD4+, CD8+, or CD8+CD57+ T cells (not recorded which) from PBMCs. These receptors were taken from a human donor in good health, serving as a control.

This clonotype was recorded at least ten times. The CDR3 bases are TGTGCCAGCAGCCAAACGGGGGGACGACAAGAGACCCAGTACTTC. It translates to CASSQTGGRQETQYF. V and J are TRBV4-2 and TRBJ2-5; TRBD2 agrees at 7 bases. The CDR3 is made up of 15 amino acids. V trimming: 2 bases; J trimming: 2 bases; junction bases outside the gene matches: 5. From germline, CDR1 is LGHNA and CDR2 YNFKEQ.

The V call is TRBV15, the J call TRBJ2-7; D is ambiguous. In germline, CDR1 is LNHNV, CDR2 YYDKDF (reference sequence). The CDR3 runs to 15 residues. Deletions cut 0 bases from V and 0 bases from J, with 9 bases between. The CDR3 reads CATSRDGRISYEQYF. Here the CDR3 DNA reads TGTGCCACCAGCAGAGATGGCAGGATCTCCTACGAGCAGTACTTC.

The rearrangement joins TRBV7-2 to TRBJ2-7, with D unresolved. This CDR3 is built from 13 residues. V lost 8 bases, J lost 1 base, and 12 bases lay in between. Germline V gives CDR1 SGHTA, CDR2 FQGNSA. CDR3: CASRPTGSYEQYF. The CDR3 DNA follows: TGTGCCAGCCGCCCAACCGGATCCTACGAGCAGTACTTC.

The chain carries TRBV4-3 and TRBJ2-7; no clear D gene. V lost 1 base to trimming and J lost 3 bases, with 13 bases between them. CDR1 is LGHNA, CDR2 YSLEER, per germline. The CDR3 has 15 residues. The CDR3 DNA reads TGCGCCAGCAGCCAAGGTTCACACTCTCTCTACGAGCAGTACTTC. Its translation: CASSQGSHSLYEQYF.

CDR3 coding DNA: TGCAGTGCCTGGACAGGGTCTGATCAGCCCCAGCATTTT. Its translation: CSAWTGSDQPQHF. The chain carries TRBV20-1 and TRBJ1-5, with 8 nucleotides matching TRBD1. Germline V gene data show CDR1 as DFQATT and CDR2 as SNEGSKA (reference sequence). V shed 6 bases and J 5 bases; nucleotides not matched to a gene: 6. The CDR3 is 13 residues long.

This chain uses TRBV19 with TRBJ1-2, with D unclear. The V end was cut by 0 bases, the J end by 6 bases, with 11 bases between. The CDR3 runs 14 residues. CDR1 is LNHDA, CDR2 SQIVND, per germline (reference sequence). Here the CDR3 DNA reads TGTGCCAGTAGTATAGATCCCCTACTGAATGGCTACACCTTC. Amino acid sequence: CASSIDPLLNGYTF.

This clonotype occurred many times. A much larger clone differs from this one at a single base, so this may be a read error. J is TRBJ1-1 and V is TRBV11-2; D is unresolved. CDR1 is SGHAT and CDR2 is FQNNGV in the germline V gene. The CDR3 has 18 amino acids. Trimming left V 5 bases short and J 2 bases short, with 24 bases between. CDR3 coding DNA: TGTGCCAGCAGCCCCCTCGCAGAGGGTACTAATTGCAACACTGAAGCTTTCTTT. Translating gives CASSPLAEGTNCNTEAFF.

The rearrangement joins TRBV10-3 to TRBJ1-4; D not resolved. V was shortened by 0 bases and J by 8 bases, with 16 bases between the two germline ends. CDR3 length: 16 amino acids. Germline V gene sequence: CDR1 ENHRY, CDR2 SYGVKD. CDR3 sequence (DNA): TGTGCCATCAGTGAGTCGGAACGGACGGCCGAGGAAAAACTGTTTTTT. It is translated as CAISESERTAEEKLFF.

The gene calls are TRBV19 and TRBJ1-2; D remains unclear. Germline CDR1 reads LNHDA; CDR2 reads SQIVND (reference sequence). The ends were cut back, 7 bases at V and 3 bases at J, with 12 bases in the middle. The CDR3 loop spans 13 amino acids. CDR3: CASTHVGYYGYTF. The DNA of the CDR3 is TGTGCCAGTACACACGTCGGTTACTATGGCTACACCTTC. Full variable domain (rest looked up from reference TRBV19 and TRBJ1-2): DGGITQSPKYLFRKEGQNVTLSCEQNLNHDAMYWYRQDPGQGLRLIYYSQIVNDFQKGDIAEGYSVSREKKESFPLTVTSAQKNPTAFYLCASTHVGYYGYTFGSGTRLTVV.

This chain joins TRBV19 and TRBJ1-2, with TRBD1 as a possible D gene (5 bases). CDR3 length equals 13 residues. CDR1 and CDR2 (germline): LNHDA, SQIVND (reference sequence). V gave up 5 bases and J gave up 4 bases, with 11 bases separating them. CDR3 loop: CASSWGIGYGYTF. The CDR3 DNA follows: TGTGCCAGTAGTTGGGGGATAGGCTATGGCTACACCTTC.

The rearrangement uses TRBV19 and TRBJ2-3; no clear D. The CDR3 runs to 15 residues. Trimming took off 2 bases at V and 0 bases at J, with 9 bases between the two ends. Germline V gene lookup returns CDR1 LNHDA and CDR2 SQIVND (reference sequence). CDR3 coding DNA: TGTGCCAGTAGTATACCCTTCCAGAGCACAGATACGCAGTATTTT. It specifies CASSIPFQSTDTQYF. The whole variable domain, remainder taken from reference TRBV19 and TRBJ2-3, is DGGITQSPKYLFRKEGQNVTLSCEQNLNHDAMYWYRQDPGQGLRLIYYSQIVNDFQKGDIAEGYSVSREKKESFPLTVTSAQKNPTAFYLCASSIPFQSTDTQYFGPGTRLTVL.

As for this clonotype: Germline and junction disagree at one end, which may indicate a read error. The gene calls are TRBV7-9 and TRBJ1-1; 7 nucleotides agree with TRBD1. This CDR3 region has 13 residues. Germline V gives CDR1 SEHNR, CDR2 FQNEAQ (reference sequence). For the CDR3, the DNA is TGTGTCAGCAGCCGACAGGGGAACACTGAAGCTTTCTTT. Protein sequence: CVSSRQGNTEAFF. The variable domain in full, with the rest retrieved from reference TRBV7-9 and TRBJ1-1, is DTGVSQNPRHKITKRGQNVTFRCDPISEHNRLYWYRQTLGQGPEFLTYFQNEAQLEKSRLLSDRFSAERPKGSFSTLEIQRTEQGDSAMYLCVSSRQGNTEAFFGQGTRLTVV.

This clonotype has a single count. The chain recombines TRBV27 with TRBJ2-6; D is uncertain. The V and J ends lost 5 bases and 0 bases respectively, with 14 bases between them. This CDR3 is 17 amino acids long. Germline assignment: CDR1 MNHEY and CDR2 SMNVEV (reference sequence). In nucleotides, the CDR3 is TGTGCCAGCAGTAGTGTAGGGTCTAGCTCTGGGGCCAACGTCCTGACTTTC. Translated: CASSSVGSSSGANVLTF.

This rearrangement joins TRBV2 to TRBJ2-5, with D possibly being TRBD2 (5 bases). The ends were cut back, 7 bases at V and 1 base at J, with 13 bases in the middle. The CDR3 runs 14 residues. From germline, CDR1 is SNHLY and CDR2 FYNNEI. The CDR3 sequence is CASKGGRSQETQYF. CDR3 sequence (DNA): TGTGCCAGCAAGGGCGGGCGGTCCCAAGAGACCCAGTACTTC. The full variable domain, with the rest looked up from reference TRBV2 and TRBJ2-5, is EPEVTQTPSHQVTQMGQEVILRCVPISNHLYFYWYRQILGQKVEFLVSFYNNEISEKSEIFDDQFSVERPDGSNFTLKIRSTKLEDSAMYFCASKGGRSQETQYFGPGTRLLVL.

About this clonotype: One end of the junction varies from germline; a read error may be responsible. The CDR3 is CASNEGDRGNSPLHF. CDR3 DNA sequence: TGTGCCAGCAATGAAGGGGACAGGGGAAATTCACCCCTCCACTTT. The chain links TRBV25-1 to TRBJ1-6; 10 bases fit TRBD1. The CDR3 consists of 15 residues. Germline V gene data show CDR1 as MGHDK and CDR2 as SYGVNS.